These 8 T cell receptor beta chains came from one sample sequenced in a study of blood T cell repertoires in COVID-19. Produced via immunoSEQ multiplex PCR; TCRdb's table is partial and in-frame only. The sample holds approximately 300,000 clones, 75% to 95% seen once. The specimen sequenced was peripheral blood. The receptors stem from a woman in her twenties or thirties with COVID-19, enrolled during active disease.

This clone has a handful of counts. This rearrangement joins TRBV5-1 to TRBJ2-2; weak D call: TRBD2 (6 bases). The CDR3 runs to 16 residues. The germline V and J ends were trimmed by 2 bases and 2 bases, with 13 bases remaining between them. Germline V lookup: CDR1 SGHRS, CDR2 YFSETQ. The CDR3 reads CASSLNSGGNTGELFF. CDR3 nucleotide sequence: TGCGCCAGCAGCTTAAATAGCGGTGGAAACACCGGGGAGCTGTTTTTT.

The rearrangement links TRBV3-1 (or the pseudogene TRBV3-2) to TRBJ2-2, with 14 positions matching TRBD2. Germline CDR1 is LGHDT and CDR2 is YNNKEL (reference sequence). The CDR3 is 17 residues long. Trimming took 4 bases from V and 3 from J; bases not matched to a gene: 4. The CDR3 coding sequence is TGTGCCAGCAGCCGCGGACTAGCGGGAGGCTACACCGGGGAGCTGTTTTTT. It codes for CASSRGLAGGYTGELFF.

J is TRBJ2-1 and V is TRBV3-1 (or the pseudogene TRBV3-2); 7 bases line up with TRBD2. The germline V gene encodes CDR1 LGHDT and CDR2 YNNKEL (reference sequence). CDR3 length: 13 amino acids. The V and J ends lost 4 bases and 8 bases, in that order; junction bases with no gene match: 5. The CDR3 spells CASSRRGSDEQFF. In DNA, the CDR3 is TGTGCCAGCAGCCGCCGCGGGAGCGATGAGCAGTTCTTC.

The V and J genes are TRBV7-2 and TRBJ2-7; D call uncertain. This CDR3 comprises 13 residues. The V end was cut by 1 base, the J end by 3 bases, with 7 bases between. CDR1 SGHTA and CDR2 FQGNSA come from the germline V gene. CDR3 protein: CASSLGGNYEQYF. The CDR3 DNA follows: TGTGCCAGCAGCTTAGGCGGAAACTACGAGCAGTACTTC.

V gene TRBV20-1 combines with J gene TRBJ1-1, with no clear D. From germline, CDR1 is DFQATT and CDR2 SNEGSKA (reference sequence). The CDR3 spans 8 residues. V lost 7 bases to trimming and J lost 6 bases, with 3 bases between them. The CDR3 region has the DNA TGCAGTGGCGCTGAAGCTTTCTTT. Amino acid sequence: CSGAEAFF.

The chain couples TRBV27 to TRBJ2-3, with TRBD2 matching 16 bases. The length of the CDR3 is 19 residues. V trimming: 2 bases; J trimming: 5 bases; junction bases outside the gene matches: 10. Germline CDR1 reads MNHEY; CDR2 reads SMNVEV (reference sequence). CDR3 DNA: TGTGCCAGCAGTTTACGCGGGACTAGCGGGAGGGCCGGAGGAGATACGCAGTATTTT. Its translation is CASSLRGTSGRAGGDTQYF.

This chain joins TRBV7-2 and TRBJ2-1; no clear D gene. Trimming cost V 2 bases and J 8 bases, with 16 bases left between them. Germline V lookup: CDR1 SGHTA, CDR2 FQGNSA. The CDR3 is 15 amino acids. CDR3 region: CASSLWSAPRDEQFF. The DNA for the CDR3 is TGTGCCAGCAGCTTATGGAGCGCCCCCCGGGATGAGCAGTTCTTC.

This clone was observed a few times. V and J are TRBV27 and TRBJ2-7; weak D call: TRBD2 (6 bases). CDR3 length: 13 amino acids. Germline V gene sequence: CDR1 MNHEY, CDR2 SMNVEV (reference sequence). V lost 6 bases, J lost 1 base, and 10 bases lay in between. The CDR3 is CASRRGGSYEQYF. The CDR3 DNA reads TGTGCCAGCAGGAGGGGAGGATCCTACGAGCAGTACTTC.